A single sample gave rise to the 9 T cell receptor beta chains below, sequenced in a study of blood T cells in healthy people across ages. Primed by a sample-barcoded 5' primer and a J-beta primer mix, a second PCR proceeded for 7 to 11 cycles. TCRdb ran MiXCR on the 5' RACE reads and lists one entry per CDR3 protein. The table includes about 1.8 million distinct CDR3 sequences, about 50% detected once. Sequenced: blood. The receptors were gathered from a middle-aged woman in good health.

The CDR3 coding sequence is TGCAGTGCTAGAGAGGGGACAGCGGGGGTGTTAGAGCAGTACTTC. It specifies CSAREGTAGVLEQYF. This rearrangement joins TRBV20-1 to TRBJ2-7, with D perhaps matching TRBD2 (8 bases). V was shortened by 0 bases and J by 7 bases, with 19 bases between the two germline ends. CDR1 DFQATT and CDR2 SNEGSKA come from the germline V gene (reference sequence). The CDR3 extends over 15 amino acids.

Of note for this clonotype: A much larger clone is a single base away; this may be a read error. This chain links TRBV29-1 with TRBJ2-7, with D possibly being TRBD1 or TRBD2 (6 bases each). Germline V CDR1 and CDR2: SQVTM, ANQGSEA. The CDR3 is 15 amino acids. CDR3 DNA: TGCAGCGTTGAGCAGGGGCTAGCGCCCTCCTGCGAGCAGTACTTC. Translation: CSVEQGLAPSCEQYF.

Only a few counts were recorded for this clonotype. The chain employs TRBV7-2 and TRBJ2-7; D uncertain. Germline CDR1 reads SGHTA; CDR2 reads FQGNSA. This CDR3 spans 14 amino acids. V was shortened by 0 bases and J by 2 bases, with 8 bases between the two germline ends. CDR3 amino acids: CASSLAGWTYEQYF. CDR3 nucleotides: TGTGCCAGCAGCTTAGCGGGGTGGACCTACGAGCAGTACTTC.

CDR3 DNA: TGTGCCACCAGCTACGGGCAAACAGGGGAATTTGGTGTGCAGTACTTC. This gives the protein CATSYGQTGEFGVQYF. V usage is TRBV15 and J usage is TRBJ2-7, with 7 bases lining up with TRBD1. This CDR3 comprises 16 residues. After removal of 5 bases from V and 9 bases from J, the junction contained 19 bases not matched to a gene. Germline CDR1 and CDR2: LNHNV and YYDKDF (reference sequence).

This clonotype was observed many times. The rearrangement joins TRBV4-2 to TRBJ2-3; D gene ambiguous. With 1 base removed from V and 4 bases from J, the gap between germline ends came to 6 bases. CDR3 size: 13 residues. Germline V gene data show CDR1 as LGHNA and CDR2 as YNFKEQ. In DNA, the CDR3 is TGTGCCAGCAGCCAAGCCTTGGCAGATACGCAGTATTTT. It translates to CASSQALADTQYF.

The chain is built from TRBV9 and TRBJ2-1, with 9 bases aligning to TRBD1. Germline-derived CDR1 and CDR2 are SGDLS and YYNGEE. The CDR3 covers 16 residues. J gave up 4 bases and V 4 bases, and 9 bases lay outside the gene matches. The CDR3 spells CASSLGDRAIYNEQFF. CDR3 DNA sequence: TGTGCCAGCAGCCTTGGGGACAGGGCCATATACAATGAGCAGTTCTTC.

This clonotype was recorded many times. V is TRBV28 and J is TRBJ2-5; 11 bases fit TRBD2. CDR3 length: 15 residues. Germline V lookup: CDR1 MDHEN, CDR2 SYDVKM. V was pared by 3 bases and J by 7 bases, with 7 bases of the junction left unmatched. In nucleotides, the CDR3 is TGTGCCAGCAGTTTCCAGCCTAGCGGGGGGTCGACCCAGTACTTC. This sequence encodes CASSFQPSGGSTQYF.

The chain uses TRBV6-5 and TRBJ2-1, with 9 bases matching TRBD1. The CDR3 spans 15 residues. The J segment lost 7 bases and the V segment lost 2 bases, leaving 6 bases of the junction unmatched. The germline V gene encodes CDR1 MNHEY and CDR2 SVGAGI. CDR3 in DNA: TGTGCCAGCAGTTACGGGGACAGGGTGGGGAATGAGCAGTTCTTC. This codes for CASSYGDRVGNEQFF.

The chain links TRBV27 to TRBJ2-5; 11 bases align to TRBD2. V was pared by 2 bases and J by 0 bases, with 2 bases of the junction left unmatched. CDR1 and CDR2 from the germline V gene are MNHEY and SMNVEV (reference sequence). The CDR3 has 16 amino acids. The CDR3 here is CASSLISGGDQETQYF. CDR3 DNA sequence: TGTGCCAGCAGTTTAATTAGCGGGGGGGACCAAGAGACCCAGTACTTC.